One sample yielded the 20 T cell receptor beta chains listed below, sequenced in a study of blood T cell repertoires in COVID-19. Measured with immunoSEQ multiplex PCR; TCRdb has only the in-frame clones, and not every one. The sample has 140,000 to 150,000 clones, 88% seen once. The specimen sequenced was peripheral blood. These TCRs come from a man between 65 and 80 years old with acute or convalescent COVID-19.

As DNA, the CDR3 is TGTGCCAGCAGCTCGACTAGCACGCTCTACGAGCAGTACTTC. This codes for CASSSTSTLYEQYF. The chain joins TRBV7-8 to TRBJ2-7, with TRBD2 matching over 7 bases. Germline CDR1 SGHVS, CDR2 FQNEAQ. With V trimmed by 4 bases and J by 3 bases, 6 bases remained unmatched. The CDR3 sequence is 14 residues long.

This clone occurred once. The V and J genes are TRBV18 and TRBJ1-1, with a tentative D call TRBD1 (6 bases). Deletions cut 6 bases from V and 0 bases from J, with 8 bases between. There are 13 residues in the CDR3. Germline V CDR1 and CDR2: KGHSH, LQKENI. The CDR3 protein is CASSTGLNTEAFF. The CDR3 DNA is TGTGCCAGCTCTACAGGGTTGAACACTGAAGCTTTCTTT.

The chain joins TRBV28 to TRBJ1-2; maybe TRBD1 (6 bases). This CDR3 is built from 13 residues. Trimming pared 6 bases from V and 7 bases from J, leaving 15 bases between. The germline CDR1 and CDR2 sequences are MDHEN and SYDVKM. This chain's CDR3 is CASSILQGRGYTF. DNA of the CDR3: TGTGCCAGCAGCATTCTACAGGGACGTGGCTACACCTTC.

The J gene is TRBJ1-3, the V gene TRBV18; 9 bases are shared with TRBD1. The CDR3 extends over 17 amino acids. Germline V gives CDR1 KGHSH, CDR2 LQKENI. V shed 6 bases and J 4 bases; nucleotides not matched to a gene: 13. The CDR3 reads CASSQTRDRVAGNTIYF. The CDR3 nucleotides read TGTGCCAGCTCTCAGACGCGGGACAGGGTAGCAGGAAACACCATATATTTT. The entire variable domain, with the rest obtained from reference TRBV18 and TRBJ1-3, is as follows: NAGVMQNPRHLVRRRGQEARLRCSPMKGHSHVYWYRQLPEEGLKFMVYLQKENIIDESGMPKERFSAEFPKEGPSILRIQQVVRGDSAAYFCASSQTRDRVAGNTIYFGEGSWLTVV.

CDR3 loop: CASSPGQGPNYGYTF. The CDR3 nucleotides are TGTGCCAGTAGTCCGGGACAGGGTCCTAACTATGGCTACACCTTC. The gene calls are TRBV19 and TRBJ1-2; 9 bases agree with TRBD1. V dropped 5 bases and J dropped 0; count of bases not matched to a gene: 4. The CDR3 runs to 15 residues. The germline CDR1 and CDR2 sequences are LNHDA and SQIVND (reference sequence).

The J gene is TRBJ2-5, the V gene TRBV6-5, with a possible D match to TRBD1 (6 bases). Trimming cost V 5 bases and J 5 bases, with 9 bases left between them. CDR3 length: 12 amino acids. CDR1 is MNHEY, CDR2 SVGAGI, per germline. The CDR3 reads CASSHRAETQYF. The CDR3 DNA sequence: TGTGCCAGCAGTCACAGGGCCGAGACCCAGTACTTC.

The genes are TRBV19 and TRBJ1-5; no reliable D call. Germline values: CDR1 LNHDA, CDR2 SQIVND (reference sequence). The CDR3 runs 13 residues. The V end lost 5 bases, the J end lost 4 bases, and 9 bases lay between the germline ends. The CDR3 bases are TGTGCCAGTAGTTCGCCACAAAATCAGCCCCAGCATTTT. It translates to CASSSPQNQPQHF.

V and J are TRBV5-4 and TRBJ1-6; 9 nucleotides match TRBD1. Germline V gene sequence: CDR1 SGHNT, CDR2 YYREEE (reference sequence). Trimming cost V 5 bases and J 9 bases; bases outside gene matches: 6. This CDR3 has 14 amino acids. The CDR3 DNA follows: TGTGCCAGCAGTCGGGACAGGGCAGGTTCACCCCTCCACTTT. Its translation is CASSRDRAGSPLHF.

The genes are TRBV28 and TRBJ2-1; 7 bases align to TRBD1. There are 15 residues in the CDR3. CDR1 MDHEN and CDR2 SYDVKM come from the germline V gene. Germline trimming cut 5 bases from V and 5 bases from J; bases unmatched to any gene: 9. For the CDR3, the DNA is TGTGCCAGCAGTCTGACAGGGTTCCGGAACAATGAGCAGTTCTTC. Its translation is CASSLTGFRNNEQFF.

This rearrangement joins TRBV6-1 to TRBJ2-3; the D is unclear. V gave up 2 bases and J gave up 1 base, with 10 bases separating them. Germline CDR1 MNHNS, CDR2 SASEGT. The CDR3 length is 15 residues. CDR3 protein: CASSERSLGTDTQYF. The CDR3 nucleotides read TGTGCCAGCAGTGAACGGAGTCTGGGCACAGATACGCAGTATTTT.

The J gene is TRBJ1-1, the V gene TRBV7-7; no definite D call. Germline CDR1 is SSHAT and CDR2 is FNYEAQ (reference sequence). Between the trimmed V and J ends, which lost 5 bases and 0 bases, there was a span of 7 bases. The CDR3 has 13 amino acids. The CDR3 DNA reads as TGTGCCAGCAGCCGACGGGTGAACACTGAAGCTTTCTTT. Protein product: CASSRRVNTEAFF.

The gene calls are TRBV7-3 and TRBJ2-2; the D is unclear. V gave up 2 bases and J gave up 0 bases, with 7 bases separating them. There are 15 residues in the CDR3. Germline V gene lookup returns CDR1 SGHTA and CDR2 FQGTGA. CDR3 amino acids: CASSLGVANTGELFF. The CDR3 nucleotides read TGTGCCAGCAGCTTAGGAGTCGCGAACACCGGGGAGCTGTTTTTT. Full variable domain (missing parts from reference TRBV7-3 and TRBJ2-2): GAGVSQTPSNKVTEKGKYVELRCDPISGHTALYWYRQSLGQGPEFLIYFQGTGAADDSGLPNDRFFAVRPEGSVSTLKIQRTERGDSAVYLCASSLGVANTGELFFGEGSRLTVL.

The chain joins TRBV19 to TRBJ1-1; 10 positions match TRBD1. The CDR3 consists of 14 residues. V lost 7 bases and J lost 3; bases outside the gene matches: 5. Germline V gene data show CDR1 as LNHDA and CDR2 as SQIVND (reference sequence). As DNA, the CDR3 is TGTGCCAGTAACGACAGGGGGCGGTACACTGAAGCTTTCTTT. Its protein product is CASNDRGRYTEAFF.

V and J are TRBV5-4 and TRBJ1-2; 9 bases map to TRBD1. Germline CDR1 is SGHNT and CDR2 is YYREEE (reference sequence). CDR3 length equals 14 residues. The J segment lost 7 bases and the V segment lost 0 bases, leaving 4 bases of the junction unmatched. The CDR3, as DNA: TGTGCCAGCAGCTTGGGGGGACAGGGACGTGGCTACACCTTC. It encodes CASSLGGQGRGYTF.

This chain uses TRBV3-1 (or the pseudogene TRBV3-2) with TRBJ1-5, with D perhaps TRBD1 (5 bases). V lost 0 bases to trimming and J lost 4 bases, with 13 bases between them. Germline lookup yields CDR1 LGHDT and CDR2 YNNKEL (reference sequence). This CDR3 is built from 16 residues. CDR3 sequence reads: CASSQDGGVGNQPQHF. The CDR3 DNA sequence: TGTGCCAGCAGCCAAGACGGGGGGGTCGGGAATCAGCCCCAGCATTTT.

In DNA, the CDR3 is TGTGCCAGCAGCTTAGACCGGGGTCCCTCCTACGAGCAGTACTTC. Amino acids: CASSLDRGPSYEQYF. This chain uses TRBV7-8 with TRBJ2-7; D perhaps matches TRBD2 (5 bases). Germline CDR1 reads SGHVS; CDR2 reads FQNEAQ. This CDR3 has 15 amino acids. The germline V and J ends were trimmed by 1 base and 0 bases, with 10 bases remaining between them.

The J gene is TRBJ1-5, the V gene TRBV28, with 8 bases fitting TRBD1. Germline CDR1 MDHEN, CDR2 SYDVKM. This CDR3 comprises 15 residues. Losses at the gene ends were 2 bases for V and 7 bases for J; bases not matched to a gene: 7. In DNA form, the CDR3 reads TGTGCCAGCAGTTTAAGGGACAGGCGGGGCCAGCCCCAGCATTTT. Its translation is CASSLRDRRGQPQHF.

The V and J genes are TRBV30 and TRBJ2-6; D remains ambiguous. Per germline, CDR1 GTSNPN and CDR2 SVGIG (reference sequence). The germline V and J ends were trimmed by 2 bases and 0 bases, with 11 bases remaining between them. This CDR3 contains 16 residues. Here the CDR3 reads CAWSPPGLSGANVLTF. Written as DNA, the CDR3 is TGTGCCTGGAGTCCCCCAGGTCTCTCTGGGGCCAACGTCCTGACTTTC.

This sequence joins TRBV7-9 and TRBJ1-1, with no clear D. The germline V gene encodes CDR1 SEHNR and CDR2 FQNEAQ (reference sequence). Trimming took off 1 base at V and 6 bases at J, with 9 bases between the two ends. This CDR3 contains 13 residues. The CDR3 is CASSLVAGSEAFF. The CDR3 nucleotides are TGTGCCAGCAGCTTAGTCGCGGGATCTGAAGCTTTCTTT.

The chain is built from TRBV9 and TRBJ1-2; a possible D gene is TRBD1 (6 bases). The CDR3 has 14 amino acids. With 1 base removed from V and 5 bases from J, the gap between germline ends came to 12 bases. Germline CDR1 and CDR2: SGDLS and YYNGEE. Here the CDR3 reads CASSVQGPRYGYTF. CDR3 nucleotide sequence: TGTGCCAGCAGCGTACAGGGGCCCCGGTATGGCTACACCTTC.